The clone carrying this T cell receptor beta chain was observed a few times. Its matching antigen is unknown. The CDR3 runs 15 residues. V trimming: 0 bases; J trimming: 3 bases; junction bases outside the gene matches: 3. Germline V CDR1 and CDR2: LGHNA, YNFKEQ. These data come from a study of T-cell memory formation after mild COVID-19. Study information: TCR clusters were mostly donor specific. Regarding the study as a whole: Among contracting clones, CD4+ were mainly CM/EM and CD8+ enriched in EMRA.

Libraries for TCRalpha and TCRbeta carried sample barcodes and unique molecular identifiers via 5'RACE. One entry per CDR3 protein results from TCRdb running MiXCR on the 5' RACE reads. There are about 350,000 distinct CDR3 sequences in the sample; about an eighth occur only once, and over 20% lies in the top ten. Specimen: PBMCs or a T cell subset sorted from them (not recorded which). This rearrangement joins TRBV4-2 to TRBJ1-2; TRBD1 agrees at 8 bases. This sequence was found in a man aged 18 to 35 who had mild COVID-19 (a few samples of this study predate the infection). Cell type and time point are not known. This CDR3 is CASSQDADRDYGYTF. The CDR3 nucleotides are TGTGCCAGCAGCCAAGATGCGGACAGGGACTATGGCTACACCTTC.